The subject of this entry is one TCR beta chain. The CDR3 length is 14 residues. The germline gives CDR1 SGDLS, CDR2 YYNGEE. Between the trimmed V and J ends, which lost 0 bases and 6 bases, there was a span of 12 bases. TCRdb's table, derived via immunoSEQ multiplex PCR, lists solely in-frame clones and lacks some. The sample shows roughly 410,000 clones, around 91% of them seen only once. The data are from a study of blood T cell repertoires in COVID-19. Looking at the study overall: Collection of acute and convalescent COVID-19 samples took place in the United States, Italy and Spain.

This clonotype originated in a middle-aged woman with COVID-19, enrolled during active disease. Sequenced sample: peripheral blood. The J gene is TRBJ1-2, the V gene TRBV9; D possibly corresponds to TRBD1 (6 bases). The CDR3 nucleotides are TGTGCCAGCAGCGTAGCTGCAGGGGCGGATGGCTACACCTTC. It specifies CASSVAAGADGYTF.